Listed below are T cell receptor beta chains from one sample, sequenced in a study of breast tumors, draining lymph nodes, adjacent tissues. TCRdb itself ran the multiplex PCR reads through MiXCR, one entry per CDR3 protein. The sample has over 200,000 distinct CDR3 sequences; under 40% are singletons. Sequenced material: axillary lymph node tissue. These receptors were obtained from a female donor with breast cancer. Some clones in this sample may be carry-over from other donors' samples. CDR3s include the opening cysteine and the closing phenylalanine or tryptophan. Fields, in order: D gene, J gene, CDR3 length, V gene, clone size, CDR3 DNA, CDR3 protein. A D gene is named only where the DNA matches it firmly. Clone sizes are given selectively: once, few, many, or a class where the clone is expanded.

-	TRBJ1-1	17	TRBV5-6	-	TGTGCCAGCAGCGGTGGCCTGCGGGGGACCATGAACACTGAAGCTTTCTTT	CASSGGLRGTMNTEAFF
-	TRBJ1-1	14	TRBV5-1	-	TGCGCCAGCAGCTTGGCAGGGGAAAACACTGAAGCTTTCTTT	CASSLAGENTEAFF
-	TRBJ2-6	16	TRBV27	many	TGTGCCAGCAGTTTCTTTGGAGTTTCTGGGGCCAACGTCCTGACTTTC	CASSFFGVSGANVLTF
-	TRBJ2-6	17	TRBV11-2	many	TGTGCCAGCAGCGCTCCGGGACGTGACTCTGGGGCCAACGTCCTGACTTTC	CASSAPGRDSGANVLTF
TRBD2	TRBJ2-7	15	TRBV7-2	many	TGTGCCAGCAGCTTAGAGAGGGGACTAAATTACGAGCAGTACTTC	CASSLERGLNYEQYF
-	TRBJ2-6	18	TRBV9	many	TGTGCCAGCAGCGTAGGGGTTAGGCCCCTCTCTGGGGCCAACGTCCTGACTTTC	CASSVGVRPLSGANVLTF
TRBD1	TRBJ1-3	16	TRBV6-6	-	TGTGCCAGCAGTTTGACAGGGGGGGGCTCTGGAAACACCATATATTTT	CASSLTGGGSGNTIYF
-	TRBJ2-1	13	TRBV18	few	TGTGCCAGCTCACTAGCGCGGAACAATGAGCAGTTCTTC	CASSLARNNEQFF
TRBD1	TRBJ2-1	15	TRBV6-5	many	TGTGCCAGCAGTTACGGGACAGGGAGGAAACATGAGCAGTTCTTC	CASSYGTGRKHEQFF
-	TRBJ2-2	13	TRBV5-6	-	TGTGCCAGCAGCTTTGGGGATTCCGGGGAGCTGTTTTTT	CASSFGDSGELFF
-	TRBJ2-7	14	TRBV25-1	-	TGTGCCAGCAGTGCTAGCCAGGGTAGCGACGAGCAGTACTTC	CASSASQGSDEQYF
TRBD1	TRBJ1-1	15	TRBV20-1	-	TGCAGTGCAACGGACAGGGGGCGCGGGTACACTGAAGCTTTCTTT	CSATDRGRGYTEAFF
-	TRBJ2-1	15	TRBV6-1	few	TGTGCCATCGGGAGCCCAGGGGGACCCTACAATGAGCAGTTCTTC	CAIGSPGGPYNEQFF
-	TRBJ1-2	14	TRBV9	many	TGTGCCAGCAGCGTAGCTACCGTTAACTATGGCTACACCTTC	CASSVATVNYGYTF
-	TRBJ2-2	15	TRBV7-3	many	TGTGCCAGCAGCGTCACAGGTTCGAACACCGGGGAGCTGTTTTTT	CASSVTGSNTGELFF
TRBD1	TRBJ2-5	15	TRBV5-6	-	TGTGCCAGCAGCACCAGACAGGGTTATCAAGAGACCCAGTACTTC	CASSTRQGYQETQYF
-	TRBJ2-5	12	TRBV5-4	few	TGTGCCAGCTTCTTGGGGTGGGAGACCCAGTACTTC	CASFLGWETQYF
TRBD2	TRBJ2-5	18	TRBV7-9	-	TGTGCCAGCAGCTTAGCGACTAGCGGGAGGAGTGGGCAAGAGACCCAGTACTTC	CASSLATSGRSGQETQYF
-	TRBJ2-7	16	TRBV24-1	many	TGTGCCACCAGTGATCTAGGTAGGGCCTACTACTACGAGCAGTACTTC	CATSDLGRAYYYEQYF
-	TRBJ1-5	15	TRBV4-1	-	TGCGCCAGCAGCCAATCAGGAGACCGAGATCAGCCCCAGCATTTT	CASSQSGDRDQPQHF
-	TRBJ1-3	13	TRBV20-1	many	TGCAGTGCTCGAGAGGGGTCCGGAAACACCATATATTTT	CSAREGSGNTIYF
-	TRBJ2-5	13	TRBV24-1	many	TGTGCCACCAGTGATTCGTCGCTAGAGGTCCAGTACTTC	CATSDSSLEVQYF
-	TRBJ1-2	15	TRBV15	many	TGTGCCACCAGCAGAGATCAACAGATTATCTATGGCTACACCTTC	CATSRDQQIIYGYTF
-	TRBJ2-3	13	TRBV11-1	-	TGTGCCAGCAGCGTTTCTCTTACAGATACGCAGTATTTT	CASSVSLTDTQYF
-	TRBJ2-3	15	TRBV4-1	few	TGCGCCAGCAGCCAAGAGGAAAGGGGTGGCAATGAGCAGTATTTT	CASSQEERGGNEQYF
TRBD2	TRBJ2-1	19	TRBV20-1	many	TGCAGTGCCCCGGGACTAGCGGGGGCCTTCAGGAGCTCCTACAATGAGCAGTTCTTC	CSAPGLAGAFRSSYNEQFF
-	TRBJ1-6	16	TRBV6-5	many	TGTGCCAGCAGTGGGGTGGCGAGCTCCTATAATTCACCCCTCCACTTT	CASSGVASSYNSPLHF
TRBD1	TRBJ1-2	13	TRBV7-2	many	TGTGCCAGCAGCGTGGACAGGGACTATGGCTACACCTTC	CASSVDRDYGYTF
-	TRBJ2-7	16	TRBV6-6	many	TGTGCCAGCAGTCACCCCAACAGGGGAGGTTCGGACGAGCAGTACTTC	CASSHPNRGGSDEQYF
-	TRBJ2-7	14	TRBV2	many	TGTGCCAGCAGTGTGGTTCCTCGCAATTACGAGCAGTACTTC	CASSVVPRNYEQYF
-	TRBJ2-1	12	TRBV6-6	many	TGTGCCAGCAGTTATCGAGGGGATGAGCAGTTCTTC	CASSYRGDEQFF
-	TRBJ2-7	13	TRBV4-2	many	TGTGCCAGCAGCCAAGTTGGCGCCTACGAGCAGTACTTC	CASSQVGAYEQYF
-	TRBJ1-2	16	TRBV7-6	-	TGTGCCAGCAGCTTCACCGCAGGTACAGGGCAGCATGGCTACACCTTC	CASSFTAGTGQHGYTF
TRBD2	TRBJ2-7	13	TRBV2	many	TGTGCCATCCGACGGGACTATTCCTACGAGCAGTACTTC	CAIRRDYSYEQYF
-	TRBJ2-3	14	TRBV20-1	many	TGCAGTGCTAGAGAAAGCGGAGGGGTGAATACGCAGTATTTT	CSARESGGVNTQYF
TRBD1	TRBJ2-5	13	TRBV2	-	TGTGCCAGCAGTGAGCGAGGGACAGGAACCCAGTACTTC	CASSERGTGTQYF
-	TRBJ2-7	11	TRBV20-1	many	TGCAGTGCTAGCGGGGGTTACGAGCAGTACTTC	CSASGGYEQYF
TRBD1	TRBJ1-5	17	TRBV19	many	TGTGCCAGTAGTGTAGGACAGGGGTTCGGAGGCAATCAGCCCCAGCATTTT	CASSVGQGFGGNQPQHF
-	TRBJ2-3	14	TRBV6-5	few	TGTGCCAGCAGTCACTCCCGACTCTCAGATACGCAGTATTTT	CASSHSRLSDTQYF
-	TRBJ2-5	13	TRBV20-1	many	TGCAGTGCTAGTAGGGGGGTGCGAGAGACCCAGTACTTC	CSASRGVRETQYF
-	TRBJ2-4	16	TRBV2	few	TGTGCCAGCAGTGATTTTAGGGGGGGGGCCAAAAACATTCAGTACTTC	CASSDFRGGAKNIQYF
TRBD2	TRBJ2-3	15	TRBV20-1	many	TGCAGTGCTAGAGCGGGGACTAGAGGTGCAGATACGCAGTATTTT	CSARAGTRGADTQYF
-	TRBJ2-1	11	TRBV5-4	many	TGTGCCAGCAGCTTGCGGGGAGAGCAGTTCTTC	CASSLRGEQFF
-	TRBJ1-4	13	TRBV7-2	-	TGTGCCAGCAGCCCCGGGCCCGATGAAAAACTGTTTTTT	CASSPGPDEKLFF
TRBD1	TRBJ2-7	15	TRBV3-1	-	TGTGCCAGCAGCCAAGCCGGGACAGGGGGCCACGAGCAGTACTTC	CASSQAGTGGHEQYF
-	TRBJ2-1	17	TRBV11-2	-	TGTGCCAGCAGCTTGGGGGGCACCGGGGCGCCTTGGGATGAGCAGTTCTTC	CASSLGGTGAPWDEQFF
-	TRBJ2-1	14	TRBV11-2	-	TGTGCCAGCAGCTTAGATCGGACGCCGGATGAGCAGTTCTTC	CASSLDRTPDEQFF
TRBD1	TRBJ1-1	15	TRBV5-1	-	TGCGCCAGCAGCTTGTTCCCAGGGGGGAACACTGAAGCTTTCTTT	CASSLFPGGNTEAFF
-	TRBJ2-7	10	TRBV29-1	-	TGCAGCGGGGGATCGGGCGAGCAGTACTTC	CSGGSGEQYF
-	TRBJ2-7	14	TRBV5-8	many	TGTGCCAGCACAAAGGTCCGGGGAAGATACGAGCAGTACTTC	CASTKVRGRYEQYF
TRBD1	TRBJ1-6	16	TRBV12-3/TRBV12-4	many	TGTGCCAGCCAAACAAAAACCGGGACAGGGGCTTCACCCCTCCACTTT	CASQTKTGTGASPLHF
TRBD1	TRBJ1-2	15	TRBV29-1	many	TGCAGCGTTGGGGACAGCCTAAACTCTAACTATGGCTACACCTTC	CSVGDSLNSNYGYTF
TRBD2	TRBJ2-1	14	TRBV20-1	many	TGCAGTGCTATGTGGACTAGCGGGAGGAATGAGCAGTTCTTC	CSAMWTSGRNEQFF
TRBD2	TRBJ2-1	16	TRBV5-4	-	TGTGCCAGCAGCTACCTACTAGCGGGGGGGCTTAATGAGCAGTTCTTC	CASSYLLAGGLNEQFF
TRBD1	TRBJ2-5	15	TRBV9	-	TGTGCCAGCAGCACCCGGACAGGGCCGGCGGAGACCCAGTACTTC	CASSTRTGPAETQYF